A single sample is the source of the 20 T cell receptor beta chains below, sequenced in a study of identifying expanded T cells in peripheral blood. This table comes from immunoSEQ multiplex PCR, and its TCRdb copy is limited to in-frame clones, with some not included. This sample has 100,000 to 110,000 clones; around nine tenths occur once, and the top ten carry approximately 5.7%. Sequenced material: blood. Every receptor here comes from a person between 18 and 75 years old in good health.

The V gene is TRBV10-3, the J gene TRBJ1-1; D perhaps matches TRBD1 (6 bases). This CDR3 contains 14 residues. Looked up from germline, CDR1 is ENHRY and CDR2 is SYGVKD. Deletions cut 6 bases from V and 1 base from J, with 12 bases between. CDR3 DNA: TGTGCCATCAGGAGGACAGAATCGAACACTGAAGCTTTCTTT. Protein product: CAIRRTESNTEAFF.

The chain carries TRBV25-1 and TRBJ2-2, with 9 nucleotides matching TRBD1. The J segment lost 5 bases and the V segment lost 2 bases, leaving 3 bases of the junction unmatched. CDR1 and CDR2 from the germline V gene are MGHDK and SYGVNS. The length of the CDR3 is 15 residues. CDR3: CASSENRGLTGELFF. CDR3 nucleotides: TGTGCCAGCAGTGAAAACAGGGGGCTGACCGGGGAGCTGTTTTTT.

The chain employs TRBV7-3 and TRBJ1-1; 7 positions match TRBD1. Germline CDR1 reads SGHTA; CDR2 reads FQGTGA. The CDR3 contains 13 residues. Trimming at V came to 2 bases and at J to 10 bases, leaving 7 bases not matched to a gene. CDR3 region: CASSLGRDRGAFF. CDR3 sequence (DNA): TGTGCCAGCAGCTTAGGCCGGGACAGAGGAGCTTTCTTT. The variable domain in full, completed from reference TRBV7-3 and TRBJ1-1, reads GAGVSQTPSNKVTEKGKYVELRCDPISGHTALYWYRQSLGQGPEFLIYFQGTGAADDSGLPNDRFFAVRPEGSVSTLKIQRTERGDSAVYLCASSLGRDRGAFFGQGTRLTVV.

The CDR3 DNA follows: TGTGCCAGTCAGGGGGGCGGGAGCCCCCAAGAGACCCAGTACTTC. Protein: CASQGGGSPQETQYF. V and J are TRBV19 and TRBJ2-5; perhaps D is TRBD1 or TRBD2 (7 bases each). Germline lookup yields CDR1 LNHDA and CDR2 SQIVND (reference sequence). V shed 8 bases and J shed 1 base, with 17 bases lying between them. This CDR3 has 15 amino acids. The full variable domain, completed using reference TRBV19 and TRBJ2-5, is DGGITQSPKYLFRKEGQNVTLSCEQNLNHDAMYWYRQDPGQGLRLIYYSQIVNDFQKGDIAEGYSVSREKKESFPLTVTSAQKNPTAFYLCASQGGGSPQETQYFGPGTRLLVL.

The CDR3 sequence is CASSNTDPTHGYTF. CDR3 DNA: TGTGCCAGCAGTAACACCGATCCTACCCATGGCTACACCTTC. This chain connects TRBV2 to TRBJ1-2; D call uncertain. From germline, CDR1 is SNHLY and CDR2 FYNNEI. The CDR3 length is 14 residues. With 5 bases removed from V and 6 bases from J, the gap between germline ends came to 16 bases.

The chain links TRBV29-1 to TRBJ1-2, with TRBD1 as a possible D gene (6 bases). This CDR3 is 12 amino acids long. The germline V gene encodes CDR1 SQVTM and CDR2 ANQGSEA. Trimming took off 6 bases at V and 8 bases at J, with 16 bases between the two ends. The CDR3: CSVDTGLYGYTF. Written as DNA, the CDR3 is TGCAGCGTGGATACAGGGCTTTACGGCTACACCTTC.

V usage is TRBV5-1 and J usage is TRBJ1-3, with unresolved D. The CDR3 loop spans 18 amino acids. The germline V gene encodes CDR1 SGHRS and CDR2 YFSETQ. V was cut by 4 bases and J by 0 bases, with 20 bases left in between. This CDR3 reads CASSREVGRWSSGNTIYF. The CDR3 DNA sequence: TGCGCCAGCAGCCGGGAGGTCGGACGGTGGTCCTCTGGAAACACCATATATTTT. The full variable domain, rest sourced from reference TRBV5-1 and TRBJ1-3, is KAGVTQTPRYLIKTRGQQVTLSCSPISGHRSVSWYQQTPGQGLQFLFEYFSETQRNKGNFPGRFSGRQFSNSRSEMNVSTLELGDSALYLCASSREVGRWSSGNTIYFGEGSWLTVV.

The chain has TRBV2 and TRBJ1-1, with D hard to call. Looked up from germline, CDR1 is SNHLY and CDR2 is FYNNEI. There are 13 residues in the CDR3. The ends were cut back, 8 bases at V and 1 base at J, with 11 bases in the middle. This chain's CDR3 is CASSVRGNTEAFF. The DNA for the CDR3 is TGTGCCAGCTCCGTTCGGGGGAACACTGAAGCTTTCTTT. The variable domain in full, with the rest retrieved from reference TRBV2 and TRBJ1-1, is EPEVTQTPSHQVTQMGQEVILRCVPISNHLYFYWYRQILGQKVEFLVSFYNNEISEKSEIFDDQFSVERPDGSNFTLKIRSTKLEDSAMYFCASSVRGNTEAFFGQGTRLTVV.

In this sample, this clone turned up a few times. V is TRBV9 and J is TRBJ2-1, with TRBD1 identical over 10 bases. There are 15 residues in the CDR3. Germline values: CDR1 SGDLS, CDR2 YYNGEE. V was clipped by 2 bases and J by 8 bases; unmatched bases: 7. The DNA for the CDR3 is TGTGCCAGCAGCGTGGGGACAGGGGTTACCTATGAGCAGTTCTTC. Amino acid sequence: CASSVGTGVTYEQFF.

The chain couples TRBV4-1 to TRBJ1-4; 10 bases map to TRBD1. Germline-derived CDR1 and CDR2 are MGHRA and YSYEKL. Germline trimming cut 8 bases from V and 7 bases from J; bases unmatched to any gene: 10. The CDR3 is made up of 15 amino acids. CDR3: CASGSLGTGVEKLFF. CDR3 bases: TGCGCCAGCGGTTCCCTAGGGACAGGGGTTGAAAAACTGTTTTTT.

V and J are TRBV7-2 and TRBJ1-3; D is undetermined. V dropped 1 base and J dropped 1 base, with 8 bases sitting between them. This CDR3 has 15 amino acids. The germline CDR1 and CDR2 sequences are SGHTA and FQGNSA. DNA of the CDR3: TGTGCCAGCAGCTTAGTCTCGGGTTCTGGAAACACCATATATTTT. It encodes CASSLVSGSGNTIYF.

The rearrangement links TRBV28 to TRBJ2-1, with 7 bases lining up with TRBD2. Trimming removed 4 bases from V and 0 bases from J; junction bases left unmatched: 6. Germline values: CDR1 MDHEN, CDR2 SYDVKM. This CDR3 is 16 amino acids long. The CDR3 DNA follows: TGTGCCAGCAGTTCCTCCGGGACTACCTCCTACAATGAGCAGTTCTTC. Translated: CASSSSGTTSYNEQFF.

This clone was seen just once. The chain combines TRBV14 with TRBJ2-7, with 7 bases that match TRBD1. This CDR3 has 14 amino acids. V lost 1 base, J lost 7 bases, and 7 bases stayed unmatched. From germline, CDR1 is SGHDN and CDR2 FVKESK. The CDR3 sequence is CASSQVTSGGEQYF. The CDR3 coding sequence is TGTGCCAGCAGCCAAGTTACCTCAGGGGGTGAGCAGTACTTC.

This rearrangement joins TRBV5-1 to TRBJ2-6; TRBD1 agrees at 10 bases. Germline assignment: CDR1 SGHRS and CDR2 YFSETQ. The ends lost 4 bases at V and 2 bases at J; junction bases unmatched: 6. CDR3 length: 17 amino acids. CDR3 loop: CASSRDRGITGANVLTF. CDR3 bases: TGCGCCAGCAGCCGGGACAGGGGCATCACTGGGGCCAACGTCCTGACTTTC.

This clone was recorded only once. This chain uses TRBV7-9 with TRBJ1-1, with D perhaps TRBD1 (5 bases). CDR1 SEHNR and CDR2 FQNEAQ come from the germline V gene (reference sequence). Trimming took off 0 bases at V and 3 bases at J, with 8 bases between the two ends. CDR3 length: 14 amino acids. The CDR3, as DNA: TGTGCCAGCAGCTTAGCGGGGGGGTACACTGAAGCTTTCTTT. It specifies CASSLAGGYTEAFF.

V is TRBV6-5 and J is TRBJ1-2; 7 bases align to TRBD1. Germline values: CDR1 MNHEY, CDR2 SVGAGI. The J segment lost 6 bases and the V segment lost 0 bases, leaving 4 bases of the junction unmatched. The CDR3 has 14 amino acids. The CDR3, as DNA: TGTGCCAGCAGTTACTCGGAGGGGGCAGATGGCTACACCTTC. This translates into CASSYSEGADGYTF.

The rearrangement uses TRBV6-5 and TRBJ1-1; the match to TRBD1 covers 8 bases. The V segment lost 9 bases and the J segment 4 bases; nucleotides outside the gene matches: 7. Germline CDR1 reads MNHEY; CDR2 reads SVGAGI. The CDR3 extends over 13 amino acids. As DNA, the CDR3 is TGTGCCAGTAAAGGCACAGGGGGCACTGAAGCTTTCTTT. Translated: CASKGTGGTEAFF.

J is TRBJ2-7 and V is TRBV21-1; whether TRBD2, the table's D call, matches the DNA was not checked. TRBV21-1 is shown as a pseudogene. The CDR3 is made up of 17 amino acids. The CDR3 here is CASSMVRLAGGSYEQYF. CDR3 nucleotide sequence: TGTGCCAGCAGCATGGTTCGGCTAGCGGGAGGGTCCTACGAGCAGTACTTC.

The chain joins TRBV13 to TRBJ2-1; 9 bases line up with TRBD2. Germline V CDR1 and CDR2: PRHDT, FYEKMQ (reference sequence). This CDR3 has 15 residues. V lost 3 bases and J lost 8; bases outside the gene matches: 8. Written as DNA, the CDR3 is TGTGCCAGCAGCTTTTACGGCGGGGGGGCCCATGAGCAGTTCTTC. Residues: CASSFYGGGAHEQFF.

The chain employs TRBV4-1 and TRBJ1-1; D is possibly TRBD1 (5 bases). V dropped 4 bases and J dropped 6 bases, with 15 bases sitting between them. The CDR3 is 14 residues long. CDR1 and CDR2 from the germline V gene are MGHRA and YSYEKL. The CDR3 is CASSRDQGRAEAFF. CDR3 DNA sequence: TGCGCCAGCAGCCGCGACCAGGGTAGGGCTGAAGCTTTCTTT.